This TCR beta chain was found in a study of T cells in Graves' hyperthyroidism and ophthalmopathy. The wider study: Once the initial diagnosis was made, peripheral blood was obtained before any treatment. Broader study findings: Ophthalmopathy onset followed model prediction by a median approximately 5.9 months.

To note about this clonotype: Its specificity is not known.

Authors of the study amplified TCR beta CDR3 regions from RNA transcripts. HTBI primers drove first-round RT-PCR of the TCR CDR3. A single record per CDR3 protein comes from TCRdb applying MiXCR to the multiplex PCR reads. This repertoire shows fewer than 800,000 distinct CDR3 sequences, about 15% found once; its top ten account for 8.4%. Diagnosis of hyperthyroidism was new in patients aged 18 to 65, and its duration was under 2 months. Exclusion of patients followed from uncontrolled infection, other autoimmune disease, pregnancy or lactation. Trimming took off 8 bases at V and 7 bases at J, with 6 bases between the two ends. This CDR3 comprises 10 residues. CDR1 MNHEY and CDR2 SMNVEV come from the germline V gene (reference sequence).

Material: blood. The J gene is TRBJ1-5, the V gene TRBV27; D not certain. The sequence was collected from a young man with Graves' hyperthyroidism. CDR3: CASGAQPQHF. In DNA, the CDR3 is TGTGCCAGCGGAGCACAGCCCCAGCATTTT.